This is a list of T cell receptor beta chains from one sample in a study of blood T cell repertoires in COVID-19. Sequencing used immunoSEQ multiplex PCR; TCRdb keeps in-frame clones, though not all of them. The repertoire consists of fewer than 350,000 clones, with about 91% occurring once and the leading ten covering about 3%. Sequenced input: PBMCs or T cells enriched from blood (not recorded which). The receptors originated from a man aged 35 to 55 who had been exposed to COVID-19. Each CDR3 is given with its conserved first and last residue. D genes are given only for firm matches. Size is omitted from some rows. Given values are once, few, many or a class for expanded clones.

j_call: TRBJ1-1
clone_size: NA
d_call: NA
v_call: TRBV27
cdr3_nt: TGTGCCAGCAGCTTAAGTTCAGGGTATCGCACTGAAGCTTTCTTT
cdr3_aa: CASSLSSGYRTEAFF

j_call: TRBJ1-4
clone_size: NA
d_call: NA
v_call: TRBV28
cdr3_nt: TGTGCCAGCAGTCCCCTACTCTCGGAGCTTAATGAAAAACTGTTTTTT
cdr3_aa: CASSPLLSELNEKLFF

j_call: TRBJ1-1
clone_size: NA
d_call: TRBD1
v_call: TRBV28
cdr3_nt: TGTGCCAGCAGTACTAGGACAGGGAGGAACACTGAAGCTTTCTTT
cdr3_aa: CASSTRTGRNTEAFF

j_call: TRBJ2-7
clone_size: once
d_call: TRBD2
v_call: TRBV19
cdr3_nt: TGTGCCAGTAGTAGCGCCGTAGCGGGAGGGCACGAGCAGTACTTC
cdr3_aa: CASSSAVAGGHEQYF

j_call: TRBJ2-7
clone_size: once
d_call: NA
v_call: TRBV28
cdr3_nt: TGTGCCAGCAGCCCGGGGTCCAGCTCCTACGAGCAGTACTTC
cdr3_aa: CASSPGSSSYEQYF

j_call: TRBJ2-2
clone_size: few
d_call: NA
v_call: TRBV19
cdr3_nt: TGTGCCAGTAGTATCGGGACCGGGGAGCTGTTTTTT
cdr3_aa: CASSIGTGELFF

j_call: TRBJ2-1
clone_size: once
d_call: TRBD2
v_call: TRBV5-4
cdr3_nt: TGTGCCAGCAGCACCGGACTAGCGGGAGGACAGTCCTACAATGAGCAGTTCTTC
cdr3_aa: CASSTGLAGGQSYNEQFF

j_call: TRBJ2-1
clone_size: NA
d_call: TRBD1
v_call: TRBV27
cdr3_nt: TGTGCCAGCAGTCTCCTGACAGGGGGTACCTACAATGAGCAGTTCTTC
cdr3_aa: CASSLLTGGTYNEQFF

j_call: TRBJ2-1
clone_size: NA
d_call: TRBD1
v_call: TRBV7-6
cdr3_nt: TGTGCCAGCAGCTTAGGAGGGGACAGGCAGTCCTACAATGAGCAGTTCTTC
cdr3_aa: CASSLGGDRQSYNEQFF

j_call: TRBJ1-2
clone_size: NA
d_call: TRBD1
v_call: TRBV6-2/TRBV6-3
cdr3_nt: TGTGCCAGCAGTCCAACAGGGGAGAGTGGCTACACCTTC
cdr3_aa: CASSPTGESGYTF

j_call: TRBJ2-3
clone_size: NA
d_call: TRBD2
v_call: TRBV28
cdr3_nt: TGTGCCAGCAGTTCAGCGGGACCTAGCACAGATACGCAGTATTTT
cdr3_aa: CASSSAGPSTDTQYF

j_call: TRBJ2-5
clone_size: NA
d_call: NA
v_call: TRBV7-9
cdr3_nt: TGTGCCAGCAGCTTAAGTGGCGGGGAAGCCGGAGAGACCCAGTACTTC
cdr3_aa: CASSLSGGEAGETQYF

j_call: TRBJ1-2
clone_size: NA
d_call: NA
v_call: TRBV28
cdr3_nt: TGTGCCAGCAGTCTCCGGAGGGAGTTCTATGGCTACACCTTC
cdr3_aa: CASSLRREFYGYTF

j_call: TRBJ2-7
clone_size: NA
d_call: TRBD2
v_call: TRBV30
cdr3_nt: TGTGCCTGGAGTGTCGCTAGGACTAGGCATTCTCCTCGTATCTACGAGCAGTACTTC
cdr3_aa: CAWSVARTRHSPRIYEQYF

j_call: TRBJ1-1
clone_size: NA
d_call: TRBD1
v_call: TRBV12-3/TRBV12-4
cdr3_nt: TGTGCCAGCACCCACAGGGGCACTGAAGCTTTCTTT
cdr3_aa: CASTHRGTEAFF

j_call: TRBJ1-5
clone_size: NA
d_call: NA
v_call: TRBV28
cdr3_nt: TGTGCCAGCAGTTCTCGGGGAGGGCAGCCCCAGCATTTT
cdr3_aa: CASSSRGGQPQHF

j_call: TRBJ2-1
clone_size: NA
d_call: NA
v_call: TRBV9
cdr3_nt: TGTGCCAGCAGCGTCAGACAGGGAGGCGTCGTTGAGCAGTTCTTC
cdr3_aa: CASSVRQGGVVEQFF

j_call: TRBJ2-2
clone_size: NA
d_call: NA
v_call: TRBV9
cdr3_nt: TGTGCCAGCAGCGTATCCCTGGGGCTGGCCGGGGAGCTGTTTTTT
cdr3_aa: CASSVSLGLAGELFF

j_call: TRBJ1-1
clone_size: NA
d_call: NA
v_call: TRBV28
cdr3_nt: TGTGCCAGCAGCTTGTCAGGATCCATGAACACTGAAGCTTTCTTT
cdr3_aa: CASSLSGSMNTEAFF

j_call: TRBJ2-3
clone_size: NA
d_call: NA
v_call: TRBV4-3
cdr3_nt: TGCGCCAGCAGCCAAGATGACAGACGAAGCACAGATACGCAGTATTTT
cdr3_aa: CASSQDDRRSTDTQYF

j_call: TRBJ2-1
clone_size: NA
d_call: NA
v_call: TRBV5-5
cdr3_nt: TGTGCCAGCAGCTTGGACGGGAGCTCCTACAATGAGCAGTTCTTC
cdr3_aa: CASSLDGSSYNEQFF

j_call: TRBJ2-7
clone_size: NA
d_call: NA
v_call: TRBV19
cdr3_nt: TGTGCCAGTAGCCGAGGAGGCCCCAGGAGCTACGAGCAGTACTTC
cdr3_aa: CASSRGGPRSYEQYF

j_call: TRBJ2-7
clone_size: NA
d_call: NA
v_call: TRBV12-3/TRBV12-4
cdr3_nt: TGTGCAAGTATGGGAGCAACCTACGAGCAGTACTTC
cdr3_aa: CASMGATYEQYF

j_call: TRBJ2-7
clone_size: once
d_call: TRBD2
v_call: TRBV4-2
cdr3_nt: TGTGCCAGCAGCCAAGATCGAGCGGGAGCATACGAGCAGTACTTC
cdr3_aa: CASSQDRAGAYEQYF

j_call: TRBJ2-2
clone_size: NA
d_call: NA
v_call: TRBV30
cdr3_nt: TGTGCCTGGAGTGTAGCGAGTATCCGGACCGGGGAGCTGTTTTTT
cdr3_aa: CAWSVASIRTGELFF

j_call: TRBJ1-1
clone_size: NA
d_call: NA
v_call: TRBV7-8
cdr3_nt: TGTGCCAGCACCCCGCAGGGCATTCCGGGGAACACTGAAGCTTTCTTT
cdr3_aa: CASTPQGIPGNTEAFF

j_call: TRBJ1-4
clone_size: NA
d_call: TRBD1
v_call: TRBV9
cdr3_nt: TGTGCCAGCAGCGTAGGGGACAGGCTCAATGAAAAACTGTTTTTT
cdr3_aa: CASSVGDRLNEKLFF

j_call: TRBJ1-1
clone_size: NA
d_call: NA
v_call: TRBV12-3/TRBV12-4
cdr3_nt: TGTGCCAGCAGCAAACTAGGCACTGAAGCTTTCTTT
cdr3_aa: CASSKLGTEAFF